A single sample is the source of the 16 T cell receptor beta chains below, sequenced in a study of spatial heterogeneity in lung cancer. The sample's time point: sample taken at primary tumor resection. No cell sorting; template was whole RNA from tumor, lung tissue or PBMC. TCRdb itself ran the 5' RACE reads through MiXCR, one entry per CDR3 protein. The repertoire holds about 90,000 distinct CDR3 sequences, around 8.6% seen once, with 6.9% in the top ten. This specimen was PBMCs, taken at surgery. The origin of the receptors is a male donor with early-stage non-small cell lung cancer.

In its sample, this clonotype was seen many times. The chain has TRBV29-1 and TRBJ2-7, with 9 bases aligning to TRBD1. Germline-derived CDR1 and CDR2 are SQVTM and ANQGSEA. J lost 5 bases, V lost 4 bases, and 9 bases had no gene match. The CDR3 contains 14 residues. CDR3 DNA: TGCAGCGTTGCAGCGGGACAGGGAAATCACGAGCAGTACTTC. This gives the protein CSVAAGQGNHEQYF.

This clonotype was picked up many times. The chain couples TRBV6-2 or TRBV6-3 to TRBJ1-1; the D gene is possibly TRBD1 (6 bases). Germline CDR1 reads MNHEY; CDR2 reads SVGEGT. The CDR3 is made up of 14 amino acids. V gave up 7 bases and J gave up 0 bases, with 12 bases separating them. DNA of the CDR3: TGTGCCAGCAACCAGGGGTGGGTGAACACTGAAGCTTTCTTT. Translating gives CASNQGWVNTEAFF.

This clonotype was counted between two and nine times. The J gene is TRBJ2-3, the V gene TRBV30; no definite D call. The germline gives CDR1 GTSNPN, CDR2 SVGIG (reference sequence). The V gene lost 2 bases and the J gene lost 2 bases, with 8 bases spanning the gap. The CDR3 spans 13 residues. The CDR3 sequence: CAWSIAATDTQYF. The CDR3 region has the DNA TGTGCCTGGAGTATCGCGGCCACAGATACGCAGTATTTT.

The chain carries TRBV7-9 and TRBJ2-1; 8 bases fit TRBD2. J gave up 3 bases and V 0 bases, and 4 bases lay outside the gene matches. Germline CDR1 and CDR2: SEHNR and FQNEAQ (reference sequence). The CDR3 is made up of 16 amino acids. In DNA form, the CDR3 reads TGTGCCAGCAGCTTAGCGCTGGGACTAGGCTACAATGAGCAGTTCTTC. Its protein is CASSLALGLGYNEQFF. The whole variable domain, remainder taken from reference TRBV7-9 and TRBJ2-1, is DTGVSQNPRHKITKRGQNVTFRCDPISEHNRLYWYRQTLGQGPEFLTYFQNEAQLEKSRLLSDRFSAERPKGSFSTLEIQRTEQGDSAMYLCASSLALGLGYNEQFFGPGTRLTVL.

This clonotype came up many times. The CDR3 reads CASRAENQPQHF. In nucleotides, the CDR3 is TGTGCCAGCAGAGCGGAAAATCAGCCCCAGCATTTT. J is TRBJ1-5 and V is TRBV25-1; D ambiguous. The length of the CDR3 is 12 residues. The germline gives CDR1 MGHDK, CDR2 SYGVNS. Trimming stripped 6 bases from V and 4 bases from J, with 7 bases between.

The sample holds a few counts of this clonotype. The chain couples TRBV10-3 to TRBJ2-3; D gene ambiguous. CDR1 is ENHRY, CDR2 SYGVKD, per germline. V lost 3 bases to trimming and J lost 5 bases, with 12 bases between them. The CDR3 totals 14 residues. Here the CDR3 reads CAISDRHTGDTQYF. The DNA for the CDR3 is TGTGCCATCAGTGATAGACACACTGGAGATACGCAGTATTTT.

This clonotype was recorded many times. J is TRBJ1-1 and V is TRBV3-1; D remains ambiguous. Germline V gene data show CDR1 as LGHDT and CDR2 as YNNKEL (reference sequence). The length of the CDR3 is 11 residues. V lost 1 base and J 7 bases, leaving 4 bases between the germline ends. CDR3 DNA: TGTGCCAGCAGCCAAGGGCTTGAAGCTTTCTTT. Translated, it gives CASSQGLEAFF.

The CDR3 sequence is CASSPDSYYYGYTF. The CDR3 DNA reads TGTGCCAGCTCCCCGGACAGTTATTACTATGGCTACACCTTC. This rearrangement joins TRBV18 to TRBJ1-2, with TRBD1 as a possible D gene (6 bases). Trimming took off 6 bases at V and 3 bases at J, with 14 bases between the two ends. The CDR3 is 14 residues long. Germline values: CDR1 KGHSH, CDR2 LQKENI.

This clonotype was found a few times. J is TRBJ2-6 and V is TRBV4-2, with a possible D match to TRBD1 (5 bases). CDR1 is LGHNA and CDR2 is YNFKEQ in the germline V gene. There are 16 residues in the CDR3. With 5 bases removed from V and 0 bases from J, the gap between germline ends came to 11 bases. The CDR3 reads CASSSGFFSGANVLTF. For the CDR3, the DNA is TGTGCCAGCAGCTCAGGGTTCTTCTCTGGGGCCAACGTCCTGACTTTC.

This clonotype has just a few counts. The J gene is TRBJ2-1, the V gene TRBV2, with TRBD2 matching over 8 bases. The CDR3 extends over 13 amino acids. Germline assignment: CDR1 SNHLY and CDR2 FYNNEI. J was trimmed by 9 bases and V by 7 bases; bases with no gene match: 8. CDR3 bases: TGTGCCAGCAAAGCGGGAGAAGTAGGTGAGCAGTTCTTC. Encoded protein: CASKAGEVGEQFF.

The chain has TRBV5-1 and TRBJ2-7; D tentatively fits TRBD1 or TRBD2 (5 bases each). V was pared by 4 bases and J by 3 bases, with 17 bases between. The CDR3 is 15 residues long. Per germline, CDR1 SGHRS and CDR2 YFSETQ. CDR3 amino acids: CASSLTPMGVYEQYF. The DNA for the CDR3 is TGCGCCAGCAGCCTGACCCCCATGGGGGTCTACGAGCAGTACTTC. Combining the CDR3 with reference TRBV5-1 and TRBJ2-7 gives the whole variable domain KAGVTQTPRYLIKTRGQQVTLSCSPISGHRSVSWYQQTPGQGLQFLFEYFSETQRNKGNFPGRFSGRQFSNSRSEMNVSTLELGDSALYLCASSLTPMGVYEQYFGPGTRLTVT.

The V and J genes are TRBV29-1 and TRBJ2-7, with 9 bases fitting TRBD1. There are 14 residues in the CDR3. The V gene end was trimmed by 2 bases and the J gene end by 6 bases; junction bases not matched to a gene: 8. Germline CDR1 reads SQVTM; CDR2 reads ANQGSEA. CDR3 protein: CSVETWDRVGEQYF. Written as DNA, the CDR3 is TGCAGCGTTGAAACGTGGGACAGGGTCGGCGAGCAGTACTTC.

This clonotype was counted at least ten times. The chain carries TRBV3-1 and TRBJ1-4; 9 nucleotides line up with TRBD1. The CDR3 contains 15 residues. Germline V CDR1 and CDR2: LGHDT, YNNKEL (reference sequence). The V and J ends lost 4 bases and 10 bases, in that order; junction bases with no gene match: 10. The CDR3 DNA sequence: TGTGCCAGCAGCCGTCAGGGGACAGGGAGAGGAAAACTGTTTTTT. This sequence encodes CASSRQGTGRGKLFF.

This clonotype was seen ten or more times. The chain is built from TRBV18 and TRBJ1-5; D is undetermined. V shed 4 bases and J shed 5 bases, with 18 bases lying between them. CDR1 is KGHSH and CDR2 is LQKENI in the germline V gene. This CDR3 contains 16 residues. The CDR3 sequence is CASSHLVSDRDQPQHF. The CDR3 DNA sequence: TGTGCCAGCTCACATCTCGTCTCGGACCGAGATCAGCCCCAGCATTTT.

There are many counts of this clonotype. This chain links TRBV29-1 with TRBJ1-1; 7 bases align to TRBD1. Germline V gene sequence: CDR1 SQVTM, CDR2 ANQGSEA. The CDR3 length is 12 residues. With V trimmed by 7 bases and J by 4 bases, 6 bases remained unmatched. CDR3 sequence reads: CSGGQHITEAFF. For the CDR3, the DNA is TGCAGCGGGGGACAGCACATCACTGAAGCTTTCTTT.

There are many counts of this clonotype. The chain carries TRBV20-1 and TRBJ1-3; possibly TRBD1 for D (5 bases). The V and J ends lost 6 bases and 8 bases respectively, with 14 bases between them. This CDR3 region has 12 residues. Germline CDR1 DFQATT, CDR2 SNEGSKA (reference sequence). CDR3 DNA: TGCAGTGCCTCCCCGGGGGTAGACACCATATATTTT. Translating it yields CSASPGVDTIYF.